The clone carrying this TCR beta chain was detected ten times or more. Its target is not known. TCR beta cDNA was made from 400 to 500 ng total RNA with a constant-region primer. A slightly modified ARM-PCR protocol with three nested multiplex PCR rounds produced these TCR beta libraries. Forward primers for TRBV1-TRBV30 and a C-beta reverse primer served the first two PCR rounds, at around 9 cycles each. TCRdb recomputed calls from the multiplex PCR reads with MiXCR, one row per CDR3 protein. The sample includes 90,000 to 150,000 distinct CDR3 sequences, about two thirds of them seen just once. From unsorted bulk tissue weighing roughly 19-34 mg, DNA and RNA were co-extracted. Donors underwent surgery for histopathologically diagnosed primary liver carcinoma. CDR1 and CDR2 from the germline V gene are SEHNR and FQNEAQ (reference sequence). V lost 5 bases to trimming and J lost 2 bases, with 10 bases between them. The CDR3 has 13 amino acids.

This entry comes from a study of tumor-infiltrating lymphocytes in primary liver carcinoma. Across the study: Tumors were stage T1-T3 N0M0, about 4.2 to 10 cm across.

General study points: Tumor-adjacent and tumor-blood pairs overlapped less than tumor region pairs did.

The TCR comes from a woman in her sixties with primary liver carcinoma and hepatitis B virus infection. The V call is TRBV7-9, the J call TRBJ2-7; no clear D gene. Sequenced material: tumor-adjacent normal liver tissue. The CDR3 region has the DNA TGTGCCAGCAGCCCGACATCCCCCTACGAGCAGTACTTC. Its protein product is CASSPTSPYEQYF.